Listed below are T cell receptor beta chains from one sample, sequenced in a study of cytomegalovirus exposure and HLA in healthy donors. The data were produced by immunoSEQ multiplex PCR, yet TCRdb's version contains in-frame clones alone and is incomplete. The sample carries fewer than 200,000 clones, 70% to 90% recorded once. The specimen sequenced was PBMCs. These receptors originate from a woman aged 25 to 39 in good health and CMV-seronegative. Each CDR3 is given with its conserved first and last residue. D genes are given only for firm matches. A clone size is listed for some rows: how often the clone was seen (once, few, many), or a class if it is expanded.

>TRBV28|NA|TRBJ2-5|NA
CASSRSRGEETQYF
TGTGCCAGCAGTCGATCCAGGGGGGAGGAGACCCAGTACTTC
>TRBV4-3|NA|TRBJ2-7|TRBD2
CASSQEGTTTYEQYF
TGCGCCAGCAGCCAAGAGGGGACTACTACCTACGAGCAGTACTTC
>TRBV7-6|NA|TRBJ2-5|NA
CASSPTGLSQETQYF
TGTGCCAGCAGCCCCACGGGACTCTCACAAGAGACCCAGTACTTC
>TRBV5-8|once|TRBJ1-4|NA
CASTQGLEIGKLFF
TGTGCCAGCACGCAGGGGCTCGAAATCGGAAAACTGTTTTTT
>TRBV5-1|once|TRBJ2-7|NA
CASSFDSSYEQYF
TGCGCCAGCAGCTTTGACAGTTCCTACGAGCAGTACTTC
>TRBV28|NA|TRBJ2-3|TRBD1
CASSSFWDRVTDTQYF
TGTGCCAGCAGTTCCTTCTGGGACAGGGTGACAGATACGCAGTATTTT
>TRBV5-1|once|TRBJ1-1|NA
CASSPRGAMNTEAFF
TGCGCCAGCAGCCCCCGGGGGGCGATGAACACTGAAGCTTTCTTT
>TRBV19|NA|TRBJ1-2|NA
CASSNGQRSLSYGYTF
TGTGCCAGTAGTAACGGACAGCGCTCCCTGTCCTATGGCTACACCTTC
>TRBV27|NA|TRBJ1-6|NA
CASSYRRSPLHF
TGTGCCAGCTCTTATCGGAGGTCACCCCTCCACTTT
>TRBV27|NA|TRBJ2-3|TRBD1
CASSSGQGLDTQYF
TGTGCCAGCAGTTCCGGACAGGGTTTGGATACGCAGTATTTT
>TRBV5-1|few|TRBJ2-1|TRBD2
CASSLEGLASNEQFF
TGCGCCAGCAGCTTAGAAGGACTAGCGTCCAATGAGCAGTTCTTC
>TRBV5-4|few|TRBJ1-3|NA
CASSPGGSGNTIYF
TGTGCCAGCAGCCCTGGAGGGTCCGGAAACACCATATATTTT
>TRBV28|once|TRBJ2-3|TRBD2
CATKLGGSTDTQYF
TGTGCCACTAAACTGGGGGGGAGCACAGATACGCAGTATTTT
>TRBV18|NA|TRBJ2-7|TRBD2
CASSLTSGSSHEQYF
TGTGCCAGCTCACTTACTAGCGGGAGTTCCCACGAGCAGTACTTC
>TRBV19|NA|TRBJ2-5|NA
CASSIEGAAETQYF
TGTGCCAGTAGTATAGAAGGGGCGGCGGAGACCCAGTACTTC
>TRBV29-1|NA|TRBJ2-1|NA
CSVDKGQLAVF
TGCAGCGTAGATAAAGGACAGCTGGCGGTCTTC
>TRBV5-4|few|TRBJ2-3|TRBD2
CASSLAGLAGINTQYF
TGTGCCAGCAGCTTGGCCGGACTAGCGGGCATAAATACGCAGTATTTT
>TRBV19|NA|TRBJ2-2|NA
CASTPGLELFF
TGTGCCAGTACCCCCGGACTGGAGCTGTTTTTT
>TRBV28|NA|TRBJ2-7|NA
CASSLIQPEQYF
TGTGCCAGCAGTTTAATACAGCCAGAGCAGTACTTC
>TRBV9|NA|TRBJ2-7|TRBD2
CASSVGTSGRAQSYEQYF
TGTGCCAGCAGCGTTGGGACTAGCGGGAGGGCCCAATCCTACGAGCAGTACTTC
>TRBV4-1|NA|TRBJ1-1|TRBD1
CASSQRDSRAFF
TGCGCCAGCAGCCAAAGGGACAGTCGTGCTTTCTTT
>TRBV6-1|NA|TRBJ1-2|TRBD1
CASIHATGGIYGYTF
TGTGCCAGCATTCACGCCACAGGGGGTATCTATGGCTACACCTTC
>TRBV2|NA|TRBJ2-1|TRBD2
CASSDRGTSGSYEQFF
TGTGCCAGCAGTGACCGGGGGACTAGCGGGAGCTATGAGCAGTTCTTC
>TRBV21-1|NA|TRBJ1-5|NA
CASSKYDRAFSNQPQHF
TGTGCCAGCAGCAAGTATGACAGGGCTTTTAGCAATCAGCCCCAGCATTTT
>TRBV7-8|NA|TRBJ1-4|TRBD1
CASSTRTGFYEKLFF
TGTGCCAGCAGCACCCGGACAGGGTTTTATGAAAAACTGTTTTTT
>TRBV2|NA|TRBJ1-2|TRBD1
CASNPLGRGTYGYTF
TGTGCCAGCAACCCCCTGGGCAGGGGGACCTATGGCTACACCTTC
>TRBV4-3|few|TRBJ2-7|NA
CASSQDSAGPDEQYF
TGCGCCAGCAGCCAAGATTCCGCGGGGCCCGACGAGCAGTACTTC